Listed below are T cell receptor beta chains from one sample, sequenced in a study of post-analysis software for immune sequencing data. TCRdb re-analysed the PCR reads in MiXCR, keeping a single row per CDR3 protein. The sample has 600,000 to 750,000 distinct CDR3 sequences, approximately 60% seen once; the top ten hold 11%. Source material: blood. Source of these receptors: a girl aged 2 to 10 with multiple sclerosis. Both conserved end residues are part of each CDR3. The D gene is left open where the match is weak. Where a row states a size, it is once, few, many or the class of an expanded clone; other rows omit it.

CDR3 length,clone size,J gene,V gene,D gene,CDR3 protein,CDR3 DNA
13,NA,TRBJ1-1,TRBV7-8,NA,CASSLNGRDEAFF,TGTGCCAGCAGCTTAAACGGGCGAGACGAGGCTTTCTTT
15,NA,TRBJ2-3,TRBV20-1,NA,CSARDNQASTDTQYF,TGCAGTGCTAGAGATAATCAGGCTAGCACAGATACGCAGTATTTT
14,few,TRBJ2-5,TRBV7-2,TRBD1,CASSSRTGVETQYF,TGTGCCAGCAGCTCCCGGACAGGGGTAGAGACCCAGTACTTC
17,NA,TRBJ2-3,TRBV7-9,NA,CASSLGASGRYTDTQYF,TGTGCCAGCAGCTTAGGGGCGTCGGGGCGCTACACAGATACGCAGTATTTT
15,NA,TRBJ1-1,TRBV19,NA,CASSTQGRSNTEAFF,TGTGCCAGTTCCACACAGGGTAGGTCGAACACTGAAGCTTTCTTT
16,NA,TRBJ1-5,TRBV7-9,TRBD1,CASSLRQGATNQPQHF,TGTGCCAGCAGCTTAAGGCAGGGGGCTACGAATCAGCCCCAGCATTTT
14,few,TRBJ2-1,TRBV20-1,TRBD2,CSAVLAGGLNEQFF,TGCAGTGCTGTACTAGCGGGGGGGCTGAATGAGCAGTTCTTC
15,NA,TRBJ2-3,TRBV20-1,TRBD1,CSAIRQGEFTDTQYF,TGCAGTGCTATAAGACAGGGGGAATTCACAGATACGCAGTATTTT
16,NA,TRBJ2-7,TRBV5-1,NA,CASSLVGGALDHEQYF,TGCGCCAGCAGCTTGGTCGGGGGAGCCCTAGACCACGAGCAGTACTTC
15,NA,TRBJ1-1,TRBV4-3,NA,CASSLTGTANTEAFF,TGCGCCAGCAGCCTTACCGGGACGGCGAACACTGAAGCTTTCTTT
12,once,TRBJ1-1,TRBV12-3/TRBV12-4,NA,CASSLFDTEAFF,TGTGCCAGCAGTTTGTTTGACACTGAAGCTTTCTTT
17,NA,TRBJ2-3,TRBV5-6,NA,CASSLDDLSPTTDTQYF,TGTGCCAGCAGCTTGGATGACTTGTCCCCTACCACAGATACGCAGTATTTT
17,NA,TRBJ2-5,TRBV5-1,TRBD2,CASSLPRLAGVGETQYF,TGCGCCAGCAGCTTGCCCCGATTAGCGGGGGTCGGGGAGACCCAGTACTTC
11,few,TRBJ2-1,TRBV6-1,NA,CASSDFDEQFF,TGTGCCAGCAGTGATTTTGATGAGCAGTTCTTC
15,NA,TRBJ1-1,TRBV20-1,NA,CSVRGPPARRTEAFF,TGCAGTGTCAGAGGACCCCCGGCCCGGCGGACTGAAGCTTTCTTT
11,NA,TRBJ2-1,TRBV29-1,NA,CSVSIVREQFF,TGCAGCGTTAGTATCGTCCGTGAGCAGTTCTTC
13,NA,TRBJ2-5,TRBV6-5,TRBD1,CASNGQGKETQYF,TGTGCCAGCAATGGACAGGGGAAAGAGACCCAGTACTTC
12,NA,TRBJ1-5,TRBV20-1,NA,CSAMGVGRPQHF,TGCAGTGCTATGGGAGTAGGAAGGCCCCAGCATTTT
20,NA,TRBJ1-2,TRBV7-2,NA,CASSLSGLNSAGADNYGYTF,TGTGCCAGCAGCCTCTCGGGTTTGAATTCGGCTGGAGCAGACAACTATGGCTACACCTTC
15,NA,TRBJ2-7,TRBV7-3,NA,CASSSTARSPYEQYF,TGTGCCAGCAGCTCGACGGCCAGGAGTCCCTACGAGCAGTACTTC
17,NA,TRBJ2-2,TRBV3-1,TRBD2,CASSQVWGGSDTGELFF,TGTGCCAGCAGCCAAGTATGGGGCGGGAGTGACACCGGGGAGCTGTTTTTT
15,NA,TRBJ2-7,TRBV20-1,TRBD1,CSARAAGTGSYEQYF,TGCAGTGCTAGAGCCGCCGGGACAGGGTCCTACGAGCAGTACTTC
12,NA,TRBJ2-4,TRBV7-6,NA,CASSLPTGEQYF,TGTGCCAGCAGCTTACCCACTGGGGAGCAGTACTTC
16,NA,TRBJ2-1,TRBV2,TRBD2,CASSGQTSGAHNEQFF,TGTGCCAGCAGTGGCCAGACTAGCGGGGCCCACAATGAGCAGTTCTTC
17,NA,TRBJ1-1,TRBV6-2/TRBV6-3,NA,CASSPTFNQGMNTEAFF,TGTGCCAGCAGTCCAACTTTTAACCAGGGAATGAACACTGAAGCTTTCTTT
17,NA,TRBJ2-7,TRBV7-9,TRBD2,CASSISGTSGRAYEQYF,TGTGCCAGCAGCATTTCCGGGACTAGCGGGAGGGCCTACGAGCAGTACTTC
14,NA,TRBJ1-2,TRBV27,TRBD1,CASRLTGGGEGYTF,TGTGCCAGCAGGCTAACAGGGGGCGGTGAGGGCTACACCTTC
14,NA,TRBJ2-7,TRBV3-1,NA,CASSPRLISYEQYF,TGTGCCAGCAGCCCCCGACTAATCTCCTACGAGCAGTACTTC
13,NA,TRBJ1-4,TRBV5-1,NA,CASSLEQNEKLFF,TGCGCCAGCAGCTTGGAGCAAAATGAAAAACTGTTTTTT
13,few,TRBJ1-5,TRBV29-1,NA,CSVGSGNNQPQHF,TGCAGCGTTGGGTCAGGGAACAATCAGCCCCAGCATTTT
16,NA,TRBJ2-5,TRBV10-3,NA,CAISERRESYQETQYF,TGTGCCATCAGTGAGCGGAGGGAATCGTACCAAGAGACCCAGTACTTC
15,NA,TRBJ2-6,TRBV4-3,NA,CASSQARGGANVLTF,TGCGCCAGCAGCCAAGCCCGCGGTGGGGCCAACGTCCTGACTTTC